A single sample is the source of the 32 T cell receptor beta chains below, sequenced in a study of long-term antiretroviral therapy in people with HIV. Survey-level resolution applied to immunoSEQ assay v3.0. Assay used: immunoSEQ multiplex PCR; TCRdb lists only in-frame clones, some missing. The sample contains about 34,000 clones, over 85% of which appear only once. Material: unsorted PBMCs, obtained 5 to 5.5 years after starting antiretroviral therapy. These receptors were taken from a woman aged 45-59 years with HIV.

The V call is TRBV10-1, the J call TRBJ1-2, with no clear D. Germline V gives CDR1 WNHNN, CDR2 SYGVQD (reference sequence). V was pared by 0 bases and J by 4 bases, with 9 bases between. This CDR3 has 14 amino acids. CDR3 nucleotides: TGCGCCAGCAGTGAGTCGGGGAGGCTCTATGGCTACACCTTC. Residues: CASSESGRLYGYTF.

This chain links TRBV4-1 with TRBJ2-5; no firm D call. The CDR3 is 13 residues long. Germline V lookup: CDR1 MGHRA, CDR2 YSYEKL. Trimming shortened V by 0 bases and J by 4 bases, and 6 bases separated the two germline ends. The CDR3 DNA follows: TGCGCCAGCAGCCAAGATTGGGGAGAGACCCAGTACTTC. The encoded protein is CASSQDWGETQYF.

CDR3 sequence: CAWSTRGVGFYGYTF. CDR3 nucleotide sequence: TGTGCCTGGAGTACGAGGGGGGTAGGGTTCTATGGCTACACCTTC. The chain uses TRBV30 and TRBJ1-2; TRBD1 might be the D (6 bases). Trimming took 2 bases from V and 4 from J, leaving 17 bases between them. CDR1 and CDR2 from the germline V gene are GTSNPN and SVGIG (reference sequence). The CDR3 sequence is 15 residues long. The whole variable domain, filled in from reference TRBV30 and TRBJ1-2, reads SQTIHQWPATLVQPVGSPLSLECTVEGTSNPNLYWYRQAAGRGLQLLFYSVGIGQISSEVPQNLSASRPQDRQFILSSKKLLLSDSGFYLCAWSTRGVGFYGYTFGSGTRLTVV.

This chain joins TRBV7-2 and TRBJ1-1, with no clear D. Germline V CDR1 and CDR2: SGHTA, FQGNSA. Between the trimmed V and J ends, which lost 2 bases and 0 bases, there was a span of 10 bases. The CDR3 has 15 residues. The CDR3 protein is CASSLSWGVNTEAFF. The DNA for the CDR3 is TGTGCCAGCAGCTTATCTTGGGGAGTGAACACTGAAGCTTTCTTT.

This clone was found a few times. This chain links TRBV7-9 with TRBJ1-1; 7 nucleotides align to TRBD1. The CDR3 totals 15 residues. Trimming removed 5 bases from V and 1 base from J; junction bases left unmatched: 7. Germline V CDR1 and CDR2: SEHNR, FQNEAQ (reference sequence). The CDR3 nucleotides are TGTGCCAGCAGCATCTCCGGGACAGAGAACACTGAAGCTTTCTTT. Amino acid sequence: CASSISGTENTEAFF. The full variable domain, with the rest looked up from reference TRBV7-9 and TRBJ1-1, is DTGVSQNPRHKITKRGQNVTFRCDPISEHNRLYWYRQTLGQGPEFLTYFQNEAQLEKSRLLSDRFSAERPKGSFSTLEIQRTEQGDSAMYLCASSISGTENTEAFFGQGTRLTVV.

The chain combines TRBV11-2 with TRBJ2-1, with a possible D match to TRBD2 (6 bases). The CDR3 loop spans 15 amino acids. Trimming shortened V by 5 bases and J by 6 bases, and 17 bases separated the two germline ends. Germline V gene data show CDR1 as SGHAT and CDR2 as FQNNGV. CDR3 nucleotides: TGTGCCAGCAGCAAAGTGCGGGGCCGGGCCAATGAGCAGTTCTTC. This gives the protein CASSKVRGRANEQFF. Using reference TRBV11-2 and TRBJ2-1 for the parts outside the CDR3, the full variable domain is EAGVAQSPRYKIIEKRQSVAFWCNPISGHATLYWYQQILGQGPKLLIQFQNNGVVDDSQLPKDRFSAERLKGVDSTLKIQPAKLEDSAVYLCASSKVRGRANEQFFGPGTRLTVL.

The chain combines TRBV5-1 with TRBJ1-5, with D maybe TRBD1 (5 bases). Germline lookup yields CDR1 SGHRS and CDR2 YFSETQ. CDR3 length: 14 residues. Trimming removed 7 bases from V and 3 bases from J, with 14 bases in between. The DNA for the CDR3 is TGCGCCAGCCGGGCAGGGTCCGACAATCAGCCCCAGCATTTT. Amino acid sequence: CASRAGSDNQPQHF.

CDR3 sequence reads: CASSSGTNTEAFF. CDR3 DNA sequence: TGTGCCAGCAGCTCCGGGACCAACACTGAAGCTTTCTTT. The rearrangement uses TRBV7-3 and TRBJ1-1; D perhaps matches TRBD1 (5 bases). CDR1 SGHTA and CDR2 FQGTGA come from the germline V gene. The CDR3 is made up of 13 amino acids. V was clipped by 4 bases and J by 2 bases, with 8 bases between them.

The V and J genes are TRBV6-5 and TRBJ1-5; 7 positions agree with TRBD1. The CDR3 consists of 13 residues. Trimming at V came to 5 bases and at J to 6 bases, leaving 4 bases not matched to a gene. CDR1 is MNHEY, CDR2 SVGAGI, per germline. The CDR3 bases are TGTGCCAGCAGTCGGACAGGCGGTCAGCCCCAGCATTTT. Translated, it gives CASSRTGGQPQHF.

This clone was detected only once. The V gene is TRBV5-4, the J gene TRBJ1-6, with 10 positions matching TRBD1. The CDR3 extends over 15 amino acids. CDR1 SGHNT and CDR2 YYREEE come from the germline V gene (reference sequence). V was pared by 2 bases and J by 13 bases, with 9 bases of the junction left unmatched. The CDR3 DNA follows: TGTGCCAGCAGCTTACCCGGGACAGGGGCCACTCCCCTCCACTTT. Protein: CASSLPGTGATPLHF.

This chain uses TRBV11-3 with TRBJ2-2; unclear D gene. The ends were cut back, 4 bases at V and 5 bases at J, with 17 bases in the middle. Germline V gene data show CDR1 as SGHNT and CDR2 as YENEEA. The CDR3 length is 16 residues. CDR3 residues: CASSSPQTLRTGELFF. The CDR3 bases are TGTGCCAGCAGCTCTCCACAGACATTGAGAACCGGGGAGCTGTTTTTT.

The CDR3 protein is CASSIEPTGIYGYTF. CDR3 bases: TGTGCCAGTAGTATAGAGCCAACAGGGATCTATGGCTACACCTTC. This chain joins TRBV19 and TRBJ1-2; a weak D match, TRBD1 (6 bases). The CDR3 is 15 residues long. Between the trimmed V and J ends, which lost 0 bases and 4 bases, there was a span of 12 bases. Germline CDR1 is LNHDA and CDR2 is SQIVND (reference sequence). The full variable domain, in which reference TRBV19 and TRBJ1-2 provide the parts outside the CDR3, is DGGITQSPKYLFRKEGQNVTLSCEQNLNHDAMYWYRQDPGQGLRLIYYSQIVNDFQKGDIAEGYSVSREKKESFPLTVTSAQKNPTAFYLCASSIEPTGIYGYTFGSGTRLTVV.

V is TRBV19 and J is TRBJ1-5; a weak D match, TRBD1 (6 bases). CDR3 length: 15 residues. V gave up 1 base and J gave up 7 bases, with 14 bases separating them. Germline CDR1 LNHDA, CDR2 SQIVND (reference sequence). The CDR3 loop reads CASSIAGERRQPQHF. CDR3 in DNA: TGTGCCAGTAGTATAGCAGGGGAAAGAAGACAGCCCCAGCATTTT. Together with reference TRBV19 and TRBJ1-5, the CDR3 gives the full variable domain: DGGITQSPKYLFRKEGQNVTLSCEQNLNHDAMYWYRQDPGQGLRLIYYSQIVNDFQKGDIAEGYSVSREKKESFPLTVTSAQKNPTAFYLCASSIAGERRQPQHFGDGTRLSIL.

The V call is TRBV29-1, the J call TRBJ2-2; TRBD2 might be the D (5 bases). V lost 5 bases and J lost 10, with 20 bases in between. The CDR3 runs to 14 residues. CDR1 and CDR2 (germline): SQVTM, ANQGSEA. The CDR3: CSVSATTAAEELFF. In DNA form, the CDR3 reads TGCAGCGTTTCAGCAACGACGGCAGCGGAGGAGCTGTTTTTT.

The CDR3 region is CSVDEGEDEQYF. CDR3 nucleotides: TGCAGCGTCGACGAAGGGGAGGACGAGCAGTACTTC. This chain connects TRBV29-1 to TRBJ2-7; D might be TRBD2 (6 bases). Germline values: CDR1 SQVTM, CDR2 ANQGSEA. The CDR3 contains 12 residues. V lost 6 bases, J lost 5 bases, and 14 bases lay in between.

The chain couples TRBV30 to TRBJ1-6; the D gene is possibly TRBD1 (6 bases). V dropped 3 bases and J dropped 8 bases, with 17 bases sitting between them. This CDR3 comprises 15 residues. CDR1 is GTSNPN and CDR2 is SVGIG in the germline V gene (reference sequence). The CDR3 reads CAWSDIRPGDSPLHF. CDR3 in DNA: TGTGCCTGGAGCGACATTCGACCAGGGGATTCACCCCTCCACTTT. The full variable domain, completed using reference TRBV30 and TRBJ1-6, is SQTIHQWPATLVQPVGSPLSLECTVEGTSNPNLYWYRQAAGRGLQLLFYSVGIGQISSEVPQNLSASRPQDRQFILSSKKLLLSDSGFYLCAWSDIRPGDSPLHFGNGTRLTVT.

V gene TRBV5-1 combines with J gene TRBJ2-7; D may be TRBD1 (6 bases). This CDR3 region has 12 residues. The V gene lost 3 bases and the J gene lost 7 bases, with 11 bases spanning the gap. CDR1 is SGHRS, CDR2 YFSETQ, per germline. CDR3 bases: TGCGCCAGCAGCTCCGGGACACCGGAGCAGTACTTC. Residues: CASSSGTPEQYF.

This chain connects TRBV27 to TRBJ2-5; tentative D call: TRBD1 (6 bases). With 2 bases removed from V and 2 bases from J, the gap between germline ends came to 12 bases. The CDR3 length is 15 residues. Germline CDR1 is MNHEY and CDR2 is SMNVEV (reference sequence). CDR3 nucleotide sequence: TGTGCCAGCAGTTTACGGTGGGACACTCAAGAGACCCAGTACTTC. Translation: CASSLRWDTQETQYF.

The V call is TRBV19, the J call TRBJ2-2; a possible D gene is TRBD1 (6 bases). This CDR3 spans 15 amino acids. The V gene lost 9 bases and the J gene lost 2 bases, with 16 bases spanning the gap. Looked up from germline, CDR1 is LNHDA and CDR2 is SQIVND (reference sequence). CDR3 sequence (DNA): TGTGCCAGCACCCCAGACAGGCTCAACACCGGGGAGCTGTTTTTT. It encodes CASTPDRLNTGELFF.

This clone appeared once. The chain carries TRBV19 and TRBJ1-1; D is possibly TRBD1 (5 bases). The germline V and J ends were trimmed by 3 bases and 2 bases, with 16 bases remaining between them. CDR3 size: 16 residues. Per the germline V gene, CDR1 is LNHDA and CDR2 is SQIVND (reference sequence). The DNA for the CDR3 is TGTGCCAGTAGTATGACCGGTGTAAGGGGAAACACTGAAGCTTTCTTT. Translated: CASSMTGVRGNTEAFF.

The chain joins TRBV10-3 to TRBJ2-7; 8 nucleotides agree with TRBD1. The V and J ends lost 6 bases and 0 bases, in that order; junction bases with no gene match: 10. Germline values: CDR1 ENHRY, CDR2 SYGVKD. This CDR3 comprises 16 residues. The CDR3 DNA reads TGTGCCATCAGGGGACAGGCAATGACTAGCTCCTACGAGCAGTACTTC. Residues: CAIRGQAMTSSYEQYF.

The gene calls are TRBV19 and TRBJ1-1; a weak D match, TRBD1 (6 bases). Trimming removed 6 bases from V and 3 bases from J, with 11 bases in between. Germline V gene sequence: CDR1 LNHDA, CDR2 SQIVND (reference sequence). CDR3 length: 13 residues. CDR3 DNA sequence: TGTGCCAGTAGCCAGACAGGCGACACTGAAGCTTTCTTT. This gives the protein CASSQTGDTEAFF.

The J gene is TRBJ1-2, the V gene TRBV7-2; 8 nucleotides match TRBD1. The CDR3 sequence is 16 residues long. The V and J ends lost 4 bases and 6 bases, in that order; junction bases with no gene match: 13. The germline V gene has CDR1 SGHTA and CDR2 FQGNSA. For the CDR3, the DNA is TGTGCCAGCAGCTCCAACGCTCAGGGGGCGGGGGATGGCTACACCTTC. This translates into CASSSNAQGAGDGYTF.

CDR3 bases: TGTGCCAGCAGCCCGGGGGGAACTGAAGCTTTCTTT. Its protein is CASSPGGTEAFF. The rearrangement uses TRBV27 and TRBJ1-1; D is possibly TRBD1 (5 bases). The CDR3 is 12 residues long. From germline, CDR1 is MNHEY and CDR2 SMNVEV (reference sequence). The V gene lost 6 bases and the J gene lost 5 bases, with 10 bases spanning the gap.

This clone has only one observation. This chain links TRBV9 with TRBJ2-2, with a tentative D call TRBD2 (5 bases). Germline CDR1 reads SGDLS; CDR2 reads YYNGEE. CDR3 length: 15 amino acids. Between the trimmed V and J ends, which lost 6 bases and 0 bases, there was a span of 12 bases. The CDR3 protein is CASNRAAANTGELFF. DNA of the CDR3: TGTGCCAGCAACCGAGCGGCCGCGAACACCGGGGAGCTGTTTTTT.

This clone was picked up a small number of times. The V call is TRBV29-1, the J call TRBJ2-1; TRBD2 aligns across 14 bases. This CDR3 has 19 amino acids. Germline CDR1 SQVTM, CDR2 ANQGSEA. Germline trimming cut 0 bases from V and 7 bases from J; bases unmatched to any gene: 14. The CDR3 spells CSVEELGLAGGRGRNEQFF. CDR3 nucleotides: TGCAGCGTTGAAGAACTAGGACTAGCGGGGGGTAGGGGTAGAAATGAGCAGTTCTTC.

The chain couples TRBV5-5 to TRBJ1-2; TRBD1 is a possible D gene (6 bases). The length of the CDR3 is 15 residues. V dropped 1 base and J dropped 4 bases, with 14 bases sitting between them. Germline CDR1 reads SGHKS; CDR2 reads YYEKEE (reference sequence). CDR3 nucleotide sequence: TGTGCCAGCAGCTTGACGGGGGGCGCGGTCTATGGCTACACCTTC. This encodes CASSLTGGAVYGYTF.

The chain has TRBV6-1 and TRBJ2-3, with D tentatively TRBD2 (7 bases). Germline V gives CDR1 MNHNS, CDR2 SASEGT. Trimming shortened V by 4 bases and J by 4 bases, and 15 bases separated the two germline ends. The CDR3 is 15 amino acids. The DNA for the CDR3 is TGTGCCAGCAGTGTTTTACGGGGGGCGGCAGATACGCAGTATTTT. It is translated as CASSVLRGAADTQYF.

CDR3 sequence reads: CASSPTGNEQFF. Written as DNA, the CDR3 is TGTGCCAGCTCACCCACAGGAAACGAGCAGTTCTTC. The genes are TRBV18 and TRBJ2-1; D perhaps matches TRBD1 (5 bases). Trimming shortened V by 3 bases and J by 10 bases, and 10 bases separated the two germline ends. Germline CDR1 KGHSH, CDR2 LQKENI. The CDR3 loop spans 12 amino acids.

CDR3 bases: TGCAGTGCTAGTCCCCTAGACGAGCAGTACTTC. It is translated as CSASPLDEQYF. The chain recombines TRBV20-1 with TRBJ2-7; unclear D gene. The CDR3 covers 11 residues. V was trimmed by 3 bases and J by 5 bases, leaving 8 bases between them. Germline V gene sequence: CDR1 DFQATT, CDR2 SNEGSKA (reference sequence).

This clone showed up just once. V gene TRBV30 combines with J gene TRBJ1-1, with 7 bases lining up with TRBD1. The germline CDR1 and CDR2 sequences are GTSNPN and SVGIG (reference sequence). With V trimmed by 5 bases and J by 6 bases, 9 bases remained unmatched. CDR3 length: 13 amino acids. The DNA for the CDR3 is TGTGCCTGGGGCGTACAGGGGTCTTCTGAAGCTTTCTTT. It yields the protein CAWGVQGSSEAFF.

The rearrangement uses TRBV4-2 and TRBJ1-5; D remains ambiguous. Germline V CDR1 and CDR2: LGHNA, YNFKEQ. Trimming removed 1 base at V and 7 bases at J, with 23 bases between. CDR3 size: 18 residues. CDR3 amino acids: CASSQGPIGGGRRQPQHF. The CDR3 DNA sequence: TGTGCCAGCAGCCAAGGCCCGATCGGAGGAGGGAGGAGGCAGCCCCAGCATTTT.